The rows below give T cell receptor beta chains drawn from one sample of a study of blood T cell repertoires in COVID-19. Produced via immunoSEQ multiplex PCR; TCRdb's table is partial and in-frame only. The sample lists about 270,000 clones, around 86% occurring once. The sample comprised peripheral blood. The receptors here all came from a middle-aged man with active or convalescent COVID-19. The CDR3 runs from the conserved cysteine through the conserved F or W. D genes are given only for firm matches. Rows may omit the clone size; those that give it use once, few, many or a size class.

>-|-|TRBJ2-3|TRBV5-6
CASSGLTDTQYF
TGTGCCAGCAGTGGCCTGACAGATACGCAGTATTTT
>TRBD1|-|TRBJ1-2|TRBV3-1/TRBV3-2
CASSHPGWDRGNGYTF
TGTGCCAGCAGCCACCCCGGGTGGGACAGGGGGAATGGCTACACCTTC
>-|-|TRBJ1-1|TRBV7-9
CASSFRDRGEAFF
TGTGCCAGCAGCTTCCGCGACCGGGGTGAAGCTTTCTTT
>-|once|TRBJ2-7|TRBV6-5
CASSSGGTGTKEQYF
TGTGCCAGCAGTTCCGGCGGGACGGGAACTAAGGAGCAGTACTTC
>-|-|TRBJ2-2|TRBV19
CASSIVEGLGDTGELFF
TGTGCCAGTAGTATAGTGGAGGGGTTGGGGGACACCGGGGAGCTGTTTTTT
>TRBD1|-|TRBJ2-5|TRBV10-3
CAVSPGQGEETQYF
TGTGCCGTATCTCCGGGACAGGGAGAAGAGACCCAGTACTTC
>-|many|TRBJ2-7|TRBV30
CAWSSGRRYEQYF
TGTGCCTGGAGTTCCGGGAGACGCTACGAGCAGTACTTC
>-|-|TRBJ1-6|TRBV5-1
CASSVDRPGNSPLHF
TGCGCCAGCAGCGTTGACAGGCCTGGTAATTCACCCCTCCACTTT
>-|-|TRBJ2-6|TRBV7-3
CASSLGRSGANVLTF
TGTGCCAGCAGCTTAGGCCGCTCTGGGGCCAACGTCCTGACTTTC
>TRBD1|-|TRBJ2-2|TRBV5-6
CASSTPGQGSTGELFF
TGTGCCAGCAGCACGCCGGGACAGGGGTCTACCGGGGAGCTGTTTTTT
>-|-|TRBJ1-1|TRBV7-2
CASSLNVKNTEAFF
TGTGCCAGCAGCTTAAATGTCAAGAACACTGAAGCTTTCTTT
>-|-|TRBJ1-2|TRBV10-3
CAISGGRYYGYTF
TGTGCCATCAGTGGGGGGCGTTACTATGGCTACACCTTC
>TRBD2|-|TRBJ2-5|TRBV28
CASSPIGLAGETQYF
TGTGCCAGCAGTCCCATCGGACTAGCTGGGGAGACCCAGTACTTC
>-|-|TRBJ2-3|TRBV19
CASSMSGGTDTQYF
TGTGCCAGTAGTATGAGCGGTGGCACAGATACGCAGTATTTT
>-|-|TRBJ1-1|TRBV11-3
CASSLSGTEAFF
TGTGCCAGCAGCCTATCTGGGACAGAAGCTTTCTTT
>TRBD1|once|TRBJ2-2|TRBV2
CASSRQGRAGELFF
TGTGCCAGCAGTAGACAGGGTCGGGCCGGGGAGCTGTTTTTT
>-|few|TRBJ1-1|TRBV6-5
CASSYVQGPNTEAFF
TGTGCCAGCAGTTACGTGCAGGGGCCGAACACTGAAGCTTTCTTT
>-|-|TRBJ2-5|TRBV3-1/TRBV3-2
CASSPHPTAQETQYF
TGTGCCAGCAGCCCTCACCCGACAGCACAAGAGACCCAGTACTTC
>-|-|TRBJ1-5|TRBV6-5
CASTDNNQPQHF
TGTGCCAGCACGGACAACAATCAGCCCCAGCATTTT
>-|-|TRBJ2-5|TRBV11-3
CASNRHNEETQYF
TGTGCCAGCAACCGCCACAATGAAGAGACCCAGTACTTC
>TRBD1|-|TRBJ1-6|TRBV7-6
CASSLAIWITGENSPLHF
TGTGCCAGCAGCTTAGCGATATGGATCACAGGGGAAAATTCACCCCTCCACTTT
>-|-|TRBJ2-3|TRBV14
CASSQEDERNTQYF
TGTGCCAGCAGCCAAGAGGACGAGCGGAATACGCAGTATTTT
>-|-|TRBJ1-3|TRBV4-1
CASSQDPGSSGNTIYF
TGCGCCAGCAGCCAAGATCCGGGGAGCTCTGGAAACACCATATATTTT
>TRBD1|-|TRBJ2-5|TRBV3-1/TRBV3-2
CASSQSGQGETQYF
TGTGCCAGCAGCCAATCGGGACAGGGGGAGACCCAGTACTTC
>-|-|TRBJ2-6|TRBV11-3
CASSRSWEADFGANVLTF
TGTGCCAGCAGCAGAAGTTGGGAGGCCGACTTTGGGGCCAACGTCCTGACTTTC
>-|few|TRBJ2-7|TRBV11-3
CASSWLDEQYF
TGTGCCAGCAGCTGGTTAGACGAGCAGTACTTC
>-|-|TRBJ2-1|TRBV30
CAWAPNNEQFF
TGTGCCTGGGCCCCTAATAATGAGCAGTTCTTC
>TRBD2|-|TRBJ2-5|TRBV7-8
CASSLTGGVGRETQYF
TGTGCCAGCAGCCTCACTGGGGGGGTAGGGCGAGAGACCCAGTACTTC
>-|-|TRBJ1-2|TRBV5-1
CASSLVSGAESEGYTF
TGCGCCAGCAGCTTGGTCAGCGGGGCCGAAAGCGAGGGCTACACCTTC
>TRBD2|-|TRBJ2-1|TRBV24-1
CATSVGGGGYNEQFF
TGTGCCACCAGTGTGGGGGGGGGTGGCTACAATGAGCAGTTCTTC
>TRBD2|-|TRBJ2-7|TRBV9
CASTRRTSGEQYF
TGTGCCAGCACCAGAAGGACTAGCGGCGAGCAGTACTTC
>TRBD2|once|TRBJ2-1|TRBV5-1
CASSLMTSEAYNEQFF
TGCGCCAGCAGCTTAATGACTAGCGAAGCCTACAATGAGCAGTTCTTC
>-|-|TRBJ1-4|TRBV21-1
CASSKGGLNEKLFF
TGTGCCAGCAGCAAAGGGGGGCTAAATGAAAAACTGTTTTTT
>-|-|TRBJ1-4|TRBV30
CAWNQRNEKLFF
TGTGCCTGGAACCAGCGAAATGAAAAACTGTTTTTT
>TRBD1|-|TRBJ1-2|TRBV27
CASSLTPFGGTGVVGYTF
TGTGCCAGCAGTTTAACGCCTTTCGGTGGTACAGGGGTAGTCGGCTACACCTTC
>TRBD1|-|TRBJ2-1|TRBV4-2
CASSHPRGQGPNEQFF
TGTGCCAGCAGCCACCCGCGGGGACAGGGACCCAATGAGCAGTTCTTC
>TRBD2|-|TRBJ2-7|TRBV2
CASPDPVRGGHF
TGTGCCAGCCCCGACCCGGTTCGGGGGGGGCACTTC
>-|-|TRBJ2-5|TRBV20-1
CSASGVREKEKTQYF
TGCAGTGCTAGTGGAGTGCGGGAAAAGGAAAAGACCCAGTACTTC
>TRBD1|-|TRBJ1-6|TRBV5-4
CASSTQLTGSVSPLHF
TGTGCCAGCAGCACGCAATTGACAGGGTCCGTTTCACCCCTCCACTTT
>TRBD1|-|TRBJ1-2|TRBV14
CASSRHRTGAMDGYTF
TGTGCCAGCAGCCGACACAGGACAGGGGCAATGGATGGCTACACCTTC
>TRBD1|-|TRBJ2-7|TRBV24-1
CATSDSPGQGAYEQYF
TGTGCCACCAGTGATTCTCCGGGACAGGGGGCATACGAGCAGTACTTC
>TRBD1|once|TRBJ1-2|TRBV6-5
CASSSTGGVVYGYTF
TGTGCCAGCAGTTCCACAGGGGGCGTAGTCTATGGCTACACCTTC
>-|-|TRBJ2-7|TRBV3-1/TRBV3-2
CASSPRGVLDHLFAYEQYF
TGTGCCAGCAGCCCCCGCGGGGTCTTAGACCACCTGTTTGCCTACGAGCAGTACTTC
>-|once|TRBJ1-2|TRBV28
CASSLVGQPYGYTF
TGTGCCAGCAGTTTGGTAGGACAGCCCTATGGCTACACCTTC
>-|-|TRBJ1-6|TRBV5-4
CASSLRGSSYNSPLHF
TGTGCCAGCAGCCTCCGAGGGAGCTCCTATAATTCACCCCTCCACTTT
>-|-|TRBJ2-5|TRBV11-3
CASSEGLTSQETQYF
TGTGCCAGCAGCGAGGGACTTACATCTCAAGAGACCCAGTACTTC
>TRBD2|-|TRBJ2-2|TRBV10-1
CASSESTGLANGELFF
TGCGCCAGCAGTGAGTCGACAGGACTAGCGAACGGGGAGCTGTTTTTT
>-|-|TRBJ1-1|TRBV29-1
CSVEGVGVTEAFF
TGCAGCGTTGAAGGGGTAGGGGTCACTGAAGCTTTCTTT